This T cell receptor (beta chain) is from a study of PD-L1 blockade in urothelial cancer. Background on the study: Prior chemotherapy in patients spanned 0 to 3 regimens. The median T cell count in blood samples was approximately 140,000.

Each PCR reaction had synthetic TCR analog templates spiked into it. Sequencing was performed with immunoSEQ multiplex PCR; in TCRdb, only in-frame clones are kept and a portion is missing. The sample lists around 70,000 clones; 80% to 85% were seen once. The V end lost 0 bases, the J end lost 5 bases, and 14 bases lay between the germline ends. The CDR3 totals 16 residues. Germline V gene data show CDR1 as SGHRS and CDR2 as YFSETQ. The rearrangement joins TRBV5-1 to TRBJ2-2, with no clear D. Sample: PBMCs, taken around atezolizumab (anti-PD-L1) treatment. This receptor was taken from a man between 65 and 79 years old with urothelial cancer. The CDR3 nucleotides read TGCGCCAGCAGCTTGGATGGCAACGTAAAGACCGGGGAGCTGTTTTTT. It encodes CASSLDGNVKTGELFF.